This is a list of T cell receptor beta chains from one sample in a study of post-analysis software for immune sequencing data. TCRdb ran MiXCR on the PCR reads and lists one entry per CDR3 protein. The table includes roughly 800,000 distinct CDR3 sequences, approximately 57% detected once. The sequencing input was blood. These receptors were taken from a girl aged 5 to 17 with multiple sclerosis. Both conserved end residues are part of each CDR3. The D gene is left open where the match is weak. Clone size is shown for a subset of rows, as once, few, many or a class of expanded clone.

TRBJ2-1 | NA | TRBV20-1 | TRBD2 | CSAINKPRAGSYNEQFF | TGCAGTGCTATCAATAAACCTAGAGCGGGATCCTACAATGAGCAGTTCTTC
TRBJ1-2 | NA | TRBV10-3 | NA | CAISDPQGDGYTF | TGTGCCATCAGTGATCCGCAGGGAGATGGCTACACCTTC
TRBJ1-5 | NA | TRBV6-6 | NA | CASSSPDGLSNQPQHF | TGTGCCAGCAGTTCCCCGGACGGTCTTAGCAATCAGCCCCAGCATTTT
TRBJ2-7 | once | TRBV5-1 | NA | CASSSNSGAYEQYF | TGCGCCAGCAGCAGTAATTCGGGGGCCTACGAGCAGTACTTC
TRBJ1-4 | NA | TRBV20-1 | TRBD1 | CSAKKDRMKGEKLFF | TGCAGTGCAAAGAAGGACAGGATGAAAGGGGAAAAACTGTTTTTT
TRBJ2-5 | NA | TRBV5-5 | NA | CASSFPIQGTETQYF | TGTGCCAGCAGCTTCCCTATACAGGGTACAGAGACCCAGTACTTC
TRBJ2-5 | NA | TRBV7-3 | NA | CASSSGLGAYETQYF | TGTGCCAGCAGCTCCGGACTCGGCGCTTATGAGACCCAGTACTTC
TRBJ2-1 | NA | TRBV12-3/TRBV12-4 | NA | CASSPRAHSYNEQFF | TGTGCCAGCAGTCCAAGGGCCCACTCCTACAATGAGCAGTTCTTC
TRBJ2-7 | NA | TRBV10-3 | TRBD1 | CAISGDSPYEQYF | TGTGCCATCAGTGGGGACAGTCCCTACGAGCAGTACTTC
TRBJ1-2 | few | TRBV5-1 | NA | CASSLVSENYGYTF | TGCGCCAGCAGCTTGGTCAGTGAAAACTATGGCTACACCTTC
TRBJ2-1 | NA | TRBV12-3/TRBV12-4 | TRBD2 | CASSERGRAGNEQFF | TGTGCCAGCAGCGAACGAGGGAGGGCTGGGAATGAGCAGTTCTTC
TRBJ2-5 | NA | TRBV20-1 | NA | CSARDRMGRETQYF | TGCAGTGCTAGAGATCGGATGGGCAGAGAGACCCAGTACTTC
TRBJ1-2 | NA | TRBV19 | NA | CASRTESSYGYTF | TGTGCCAGTAGGACAGAGTCCTCTTATGGCTACACCTTC
TRBJ2-7 | few | TRBV20-1 | NA | CSAPRVGYEQYF | TGCAGTGCCCCCCGGGTGGGTTACGAGCAGTACTTC
TRBJ2-1 | NA | TRBV4-1 | NA | CASSQAPSGGYNEQFF | TGCGCCAGCAGCCAAGCACCTTCCGGCGGCTACAATGAGCAGTTCTTC
TRBJ2-1 | NA | TRBV6-2/TRBV6-3 | NA | CASGDYNEQFF | TGTGCCAGCGGGGACTACAATGAGCAGTTCTTC
TRBJ2-3 | NA | TRBV6-1 | NA | CASTVPTDTQYF | TGTGCCAGCACCGTCCCCACAGATACGCAGTATTTT
TRBJ2-1 | NA | TRBV2 | NA | CASSERRSSYNEQFF | TGTGCCAGCAGTGAACGCAGGAGCTCCTACAATGAGCAGTTCTTC
TRBJ2-7 | few | TRBV7-9 | NA | CASSLRAGALSTYEQYF | TGTGCCAGCAGCTTAAGGGCAGGCGCCCTATCTACCTACGAGCAGTACTTC
TRBJ1-1 | NA | TRBV29-1 | NA | CSVEGLLRVAFF | TGCAGCGTTGAAGGCCTCCTAAGGGTAGCTTTCTTT
TRBJ2-1 | few | TRBV20-1 | NA | CSAPRRGNEQFF | TGCAGTGCCCCGCGGAGGGGCAATGAGCAGTTCTTC
TRBJ2-3 | NA | TRBV6-1 | NA | CVSAAVVRDTQYF | TGTGTCAGCGCAGCGGTGGTCCGGGATACGCAGTATTTT
TRBJ2-2 | NA | TRBV20-1 | TRBD1 | CSAPARDSFAGELFF | TGCAGTGCCCCGGCCCGGGACAGCTTTGCCGGGGAGCTGTTTTTT
TRBJ1-6 | NA | TRBV5-1 | NA | CASSPDLGDNSPLHF | TGCGCCAGCAGCCCGGACCTGGGGGATAATTCACCCCTCCACTTT
TRBJ2-7 | once | TRBV7-6 | TRBD1 | CASSLAIQGSHYEQYF | TGTGCCAGCAGCTTAGCCATACAGGGGAGTCATTACGAGCAGTACTTC
TRBJ2-7 | NA | TRBV29-1 | TRBD1 | CSVEFQGVEQYF | TGCAGCGTTGAATTTCAGGGGGTCGAGCAGTACTTC
TRBJ2-5 | NA | TRBV5-1 | TRBD1 | CASSWGQGRTETQYF | TGCGCCAGCAGCTGGGGACAGGGGAGGACGGAGACCCAGTACTTC
TRBJ2-2 | NA | TRBV6-6 | NA | CAGRVRGGELFF | TGTGCAGGACGGGTTCGGGGCGGGGAGCTGTTTTTT
TRBJ2-1 | NA | TRBV20-1 | TRBD2 | CSAPGSGGTTMGQFF | TGCAGTGCCCCTGGGAGCGGGGGGACCACAATGGGGCAGTTCTTC
TRBJ2-1 | few | TRBV20-1 | NA | CSAGAGARGSEQFF | TGCAGTGCTGGGGCGGGGGCCCGGGGCAGTGAGCAGTTCTTC
TRBJ1-1 | once | TRBV4-1 | NA | CASSQEPKGGGTEAFF | TGCGCCAGCAGCCAAGAGCCAAAGGGGGGCGGCACTGAAGCTTTCTTT
TRBJ1-1 | NA | TRBV6-6 | NA | CASSFGNTEAFF | TGTGCCAGCAGTTTTGGGAACACTGAAGCTTTCTTT
TRBJ2-1 | NA | TRBV9 | TRBD1 | CASSVGGWGTGFNEQFF | TGTGCCAGCAGCGTAGGGGGGTGGGGGACAGGCTTTAATGAGCAGTTCTTC
TRBJ2-5 | few | TRBV12-3/TRBV12-4 | NA | CASSLALPETQYF | TGTGCCAGCAGTTTAGCCTTACCGGAGACCCAGTACTTC
TRBJ2-5 | few | TRBV29-1 | NA | CSVERSGVGQETQYF | TGCAGCGTTGAACGGTCAGGGGTAGGTCAAGAGACCCAGTACTTC
TRBJ2-7 | few | TRBV9 | NA | CASSVGGALYEQYF | TGTGCCAGCAGCGTAGGAGGGGCCCTCTACGAGCAGTACTTC
TRBJ1-2 | NA | TRBV18 | NA | CASSPSGNYGYTF | TGTGCCAGCAGCCCTTCAGGGAACTATGGCTACACCTTC
TRBJ2-7 | NA | TRBV19 | TRBD1 | CASRLDRWTEEQYF | TGTGCCAGTAGGTTGGACAGGTGGACGGAGGAGCAGTACTTC
TRBJ2-3 | NA | TRBV20-1 | TRBD2 | CSALAELNPSTDTQYF | TGCAGTGCGCTAGCGGAATTGAACCCTAGCACAGATACGCAGTATTTT
TRBJ2-3 | NA | TRBV19 | TRBD2 | CASSIHAVMAGVSDTQYF | TGTGCCAGTAGTATCCACGCGGTTATGGCGGGAGTCTCAGATACGCAGTATTTT
TRBJ2-7 | NA | TRBV14 | TRBD1 | CASSQAPGGAYEQYF | TGTGCCAGCAGCCAAGCTCCAGGGGGTGCCTACGAGCAGTACTTC
TRBJ2-5 | NA | TRBV15 | NA | CATSRDASETQYF | TGTGCCACCAGCAGAGATGCTTCGGAGACCCAGTACTTC
TRBJ2-1 | once | TRBV20-1 | NA | CSERRGDNEQFF | TGCAGTGAGCGAAGAGGGGACAATGAGCAGTTCTTC
TRBJ1-1 | NA | TRBV12-3/TRBV12-4 | NA | CASSSGINTEAFF | TGTGCCAGCAGTTCGGGTATAAACACTGAAGCTTTCTTT
TRBJ2-7 | NA | TRBV21-1 | NA | CASSIRDGSCYEQYF | TGTGCCAGCAGCATCCGGGACGGTTCTTGCTACGAGCAGTACTTC
TRBJ2-5 | few | TRBV10-1 | TRBD1 | CASSEQRAGGQETQYF | TGCGCCAGCAGTGAGCAACGGGCAGGGGGCCAAGAGACCCAGTACTTC
TRBJ2-3 | NA | TRBV5-1 | NA | CASSPVSATDTQYF | TGCGCCAGCTCCCCCGTGAGCGCCACAGATACGCAGTATTTT
TRBJ2-5 | NA | TRBV12-3/TRBV12-4 | TRBD1 | CASSWTGRETQYF | TGTGCCAGCAGTTGGACAGGGAGGGAGACCCAGTACTTC
TRBJ2-3 | few | TRBV15 | TRBD2 | CATSVRLAGGTDTQYF | TGTGCCACCAGCGTCCGACTAGCGGGAGGGACAGATACGCAGTATTTT
TRBJ2-1 | NA | TRBV7-2 | TRBD2 | CASSLRPGGGTYNEQFF | TGTGCCAGCAGCTTAAGACCAGGCGGGGGTACCTACAATGAGCAGTTCTTC
TRBJ2-5 | NA | TRBV30 | TRBD2 | CAWSVRGGVIQETQYF | TGTGCCTGGAGTGTACGGGGGGGGGTCATCCAAGAGACCCAGTACTTC
TRBJ1-2 | NA | TRBV29-1 | NA | CSVEELQVDYGYTF | TGCAGCGTTGAAGAGCTTCAGGTTGACTATGGCTACACCTTC
TRBJ2-5 | NA | TRBV29-1 | NA | CSVALRGVETQYF | TGCAGCGTTGCCCTCAGGGGGGTCGAGACCCAGTACTTC
TRBJ2-1 | few | TRBV7-3 | NA | CASSLSLYNEQFF | TGTGCCAGCAGCTTAAGCCTCTACAATGAGCAGTTCTTC
TRBJ1-1 | NA | TRBV7-3 | NA | CASSLHGRGTGGNTEAFF | TGTGCCAGCAGCTTACATGGCAGGGGAACAGGCGGGAACACTGAAGCTTTCTTT